The clone carrying this TCR beta chain appeared a single time. Its target is not known. The record originates from a study of OX40 agonist ivuxolimab in advanced cancers. General study points: Dose levels from 0.1 to 3.0 mg/kg saw CD4+ and CD8+ blood T cells expand clonally by week 6.

TCRdb keeps only in-frame clones here, not all; method: immunoSEQ multiplex PCR. The sample gives 77,000 or so clones, around 78% of which show up once; about 5.4% is in the top ten. The CDR3 consists of 15 residues. Per the germline V gene, CDR1 is KGHSY and CDR2 is FQNENV. The V end was cut by 0 bases, the J end by 9 bases, with 14 bases between. The material sequenced was CD4+ or CD8+ T cells sorted from blood, taken in a trial of the OX40 agonist ivuxolimab. V usage is TRBV16 and J usage is TRBJ2-2; no definite D call. The sequence was obtained from an adult with an advanced solid tumor such as melanoma, head and neck, liver or kidney cancer. In nucleotides, the CDR3 is TGTGCCAGCAGCCAATCGATCTCAGCTGGGCGGGAGCTGTTTTTT. Translation gives CASSQSISAGRELFF.